The T cell receptor beta chain under discussion was sequenced for a study of regulatory T cells in long-lasting Graves disease. Study-wide findings and caveats: It was possible that the small sample size reduced accuracy.

Time point reported: newly diagnosed GD, antithyroid drugs for less than 3 months. RNA from PBMCs was the source of the TCR library. Sequencing libraries for TCR beta were prepared with iRepertoire HTBI primers and Arm-PCR of CDR3 regions. TCRdb re-analysed the multiplex PCR reads in MiXCR, keeping a single row per CDR3 protein. The data contain 400,000 to 450,000 distinct CDR3 sequences, roughly 17% of them singletons. The table lists this clonotype with a few counts. The antigen remains undetermined. Separately, the same data were catalogued under a study of T cells in Graves' hyperthyroidism and ophthalmopathy.

This receptor was obtained from a woman under 40 with Graves disease. Source: peripheral blood mononuclear cells (PBMCs), taken at new diagnosis, from a patient treated with antithyroid drugs.

CDR3 loop: CASSVQTGSSYNEQFF. For the CDR3, the DNA is TGTGCCAGCAGCGTGCAAACAGGAAGCTCCTACAATGAGCAGTTCTTC. V usage is TRBV14 and J usage is TRBJ2-1; D perhaps matches TRBD1 (5 bases). The V gene's germline CDR1 is SGHDN and CDR2 FVKESK. Trimming pared 5 bases from V and 0 bases from J, leaving 14 bases between. This CDR3 is 16 amino acids long. The full variable domain, with the rest looked up from reference TRBV14 and TRBJ2-1, is EAGVTQFPSHSVIEKGQTVTLRCDPISGHDNLYWYRRVMGKEIKFLLHFVKESKQDESGMPNNRFLAERTGGTYSTLKVQPAELEDSGVYFCASSVQTGSSYNEQFFGPGTRLTVL.